This T cell receptor beta chain was documented in a study of neoadjuvant anti-PD-1 for oral cavity cancer. Study findings and constraints: Post-nivolumab, blood T cell clonality was significantly elevated in non-responders. Each response group had just a few patients in TCR analyses.

The patients had HPV-negative, locally advanced oral cavity squamous cell carcinoma. PBMCs were not maintained or expanded in culture before analysis. Here immunoSEQ multiplex PCR was the method, and the copy in TCRdb shows in-frame clones only, minus some. The profile shows tens of thousands of clones, around 82% of them singletons. Notes on this clone: The antigen is not known.

CDR1 WNHNN and CDR2 SYGVQD come from the germline V gene (reference sequence). The CDR3 has 15 amino acids. Trimming took 0 bases from V and 0 from J, leaving 8 bases between them. The receptor's source is a person between 35 and 79 years old with oral cavity squamous cell carcinoma. Sequencing used PBMCs, obtained before nivolumab (anti-PD-1) treatment. J is TRBJ1-1 and V is TRBV10-1; the D is unclear. CDR3 amino acids: CASSESRGLNTEAFF. DNA for the CDR3: TGCGCCAGCAGTGAGTCTAGAGGGCTGAACACTGAAGCTTTCTTT.